A single sample gave rise to the 20 T cell receptor beta chains below, sequenced in a study of T cell responses to AZD1222 COVID-19 vaccine. Some clones are missing from TCRdb's copy, which holds only in-frame ones; the method was immunoSEQ multiplex PCR. Counted here are about 120,000 clones, roughly 87% occurring once; the ten biggest clones make up around 10%. The source material was peripheral blood, sampled on day 0 of AZD1222 vaccination. The receptor set was obtained from an adult in good health.

The chain is built from TRBV18 and TRBJ2-1; D is possibly TRBD1 or TRBD2 (6 bases each). V was trimmed by 3 bases and J by 5 bases, leaving 14 bases between them. The CDR3 is 15 residues long. Looked up from germline, CDR1 is KGHSH and CDR2 is LQKENI. Written as DNA, the CDR3 is TGTGCCAGCTCACCTGGGGGGCCCCCGAACAATGAGCAGTTCTTC. It translates to CASSPGGPPNNEQFF. Filled out from reference TRBV18 and TRBJ2-1, the complete variable domain reads NAGVMQNPRHLVRRRGQEARLRCSPMKGHSHVYWYRQLPEEGLKFMVYLQKENIIDESGMPKERFSAEFPKEGPSILRIQQVVRGDSAAYFCASSPGGPPNNEQFFGPGTRLTVL.

The CDR3 DNA sequence: TGTGCCAGCAGCGGGCACAGGGATACCTACGAGCAGTACTTC. Translated, it gives CASSGHRDTYEQYF. The J gene is TRBJ2-7, the V gene TRBV6-5; possibly TRBD1 for D (6 bases). Trimming took 6 bases from V and 2 from J, leaving 14 bases between them. The CDR3 extends over 14 amino acids. Germline CDR1 reads MNHEY; CDR2 reads SVGAGI.

V usage is TRBV5-1 and J usage is TRBJ1-2, with a tentative D call TRBD1 (5 bases). Germline-derived CDR1 and CDR2 are SGHRS and YFSETQ. V lost 0 bases and J lost 8, with 11 bases in between. The CDR3 contains 13 residues. CDR3 nucleotide sequence: TGCGCCAGCAGCTTGGACAGGAGTTTAGGCTACACCTTC. It specifies CASSLDRSLGYTF. Combining the CDR3 with reference TRBV5-1 and TRBJ1-2 gives the whole variable domain KAGVTQTPRYLIKTRGQQVTLSCSPISGHRSVSWYQQTPGQGLQFLFEYFSETQRNKGNFPGRFSGRQFSNSRSEMNVSTLELGDSALYLCASSLDRSLGYTFGSGTRLTVV.

The table lists this clone with a count of one. The J gene is TRBJ2-2, the V gene TRBV6-5; D remains unclear. The CDR3 is 14 residues long. CDR1 and CDR2 from the germline V gene are MNHEY and SVGAGI. V was pared by 2 bases and J by 4 bases, with 8 bases between. The CDR3 protein is CASSYDTPTGELFF. Written as DNA, the CDR3 is TGTGCCAGCAGTTACGACACTCCCACCGGGGAGCTGTTTTTT.

The rearrangement uses TRBV3-1 (or the pseudogene TRBV3-2) and TRBJ1-6; a weak D match, TRBD1 (5 bases). The CDR3 consists of 17 residues. V gave up 3 bases and J gave up 5 bases, with 17 bases separating them. In germline, CDR1 is LGHDT, CDR2 YNNKEL (reference sequence). CDR3 in DNA: TGTGCCAGCAGCCAGGATGCAAGGGGAGCGGATAATTCACCCCTCCACTTT. Encoded protein: CASSQDARGADNSPLHF.

This rearrangement joins TRBV30 to TRBJ2-7, with unresolved D. The germline V gene encodes CDR1 GTSNPN and CDR2 SVGIG (reference sequence). The CDR3 runs to 10 residues. V dropped 3 bases and J dropped 8 bases, with 8 bases sitting between them. This CDR3 reads CAWSIEKQYF. In DNA, the CDR3 is TGTGCCTGGAGCATAGAGAAGCAGTACTTC. The full variable domain, completed using reference TRBV30 and TRBJ2-7, is SQTIHQWPATLVQPVGSPLSLECTVEGTSNPNLYWYRQAAGRGLQLLFYSVGIGQISSEVPQNLSASRPQDRQFILSSKKLLLSDSGFYLCAWSIEKQYFGPGTRLTVT.

The chain links TRBV2 to TRBJ2-1; tentatively, D is TRBD1 or TRBD2 (6 bases each). The germline V and J ends were trimmed by 6 bases and 3 bases, with 12 bases remaining between them. Germline V gene lookup returns CDR1 SNHLY and CDR2 FYNNEI. The CDR3 totals 14 residues. CDR3 sequence: CASRGAGSYNEQFF. The CDR3 DNA reads as TGTGCCAGCAGGGGGGCGGGAAGCTACAATGAGCAGTTCTTC.

This CDR3 reads CASSTGPITEAFF. The CDR3 DNA is TGTGCCAGCAGTACAGGGCCTATCACTGAAGCTTTCTTT. The chain links TRBV11-3 to TRBJ1-1; D is perhaps TRBD1 (6 bases). The V gene lost 6 bases and the J gene lost 4 bases, with 12 bases spanning the gap. This CDR3 is 13 amino acids long. Looked up from germline, CDR1 is SGHNT and CDR2 is YENEEA.

The chain is built from TRBV7-8 and TRBJ1-1; D is ambiguous. The germline V gene has CDR1 SGHVS and CDR2 FQNEAQ. The CDR3 has 13 residues. Trimming removed 4 bases from V and 0 bases from J, with 6 bases in between. The DNA of the CDR3 is TGTGCCAGCAGCTCGAGGGTGAACACTGAAGCTTTCTTT. This sequence encodes CASSSRVNTEAFF.

This clone appeared a few times. The chain links TRBV7-2 to TRBJ1-6, with 7 nucleotides matching TRBD1. Germline assignment: CDR1 SGHTA and CDR2 FQGNSA. This CDR3 has 16 amino acids. V shed 4 bases, J shed 4 bases, and the junction held 7 bases outside the gene matches. CDR3 sequence reads: CASSSGTANYNSPLHF. The CDR3, as DNA: TGTGCCAGCAGCTCCGGGACAGCAAATTATAATTCACCCCTCCACTTT. The whole variable domain, filled in from reference TRBV7-2 and TRBJ1-6, reads GAGVSQSPSNKVTEKGKDVELRCDPISGHTALYWYRQSLGQGLEFLIYFQGNSAPDKSGLPSDRFSAERTGGSVSTLTIQRTQQEDSAVYLCASSSGTANYNSPLHFGNGTRLTVT.

This chain connects TRBV19 to TRBJ1-2, with TRBD1 matching 7 bases. Germline CDR1 is LNHDA and CDR2 is SQIVND (reference sequence). The J segment lost 4 bases and the V segment lost 6 bases, leaving 5 bases of the junction unmatched. There are 13 residues in the CDR3. The CDR3 DNA reads TGTGCCAGTAGCCCGGGACAGCTCTATGGCTACACCTTC. It codes for CASSPGQLYGYTF.

This clone was seen a few times. One end of the junction does not line up with germline, which may come from a read error. The J gene is TRBJ1-1, the V gene TRBV12-5; D is unresolved. Germline V lookup: CDR1 LGHNT, CDR2 FRNRAP. This CDR3 has 13 residues. This CDR3 is CASVLAGHTEAFF. The CDR3 bases are TGTGCTAGTGTTTTGGCCGGGCACACTGAAGCTTTCTTT.

This clone was seen only once. The V gene is TRBV7-8, the J gene TRBJ2-2; no firm D call. This CDR3 is built from 14 residues. CDR1 and CDR2 (germline): SGHVS, FQNEAQ. V was clipped by 2 bases and J by 2 bases, with 6 bases between them. The CDR3 loop reads CASSLSSNTGELFF. The CDR3 DNA reads as TGTGCCAGCAGCTTATCCTCAAACACCGGGGAGCTGTTTTTT.

The V gene is TRBV10-3, the J gene TRBJ1-1; D is unresolved. The germline gives CDR1 ENHRY, CDR2 SYGVKD. This CDR3 has 12 amino acids. V lost 2 bases and J lost 2, with 3 bases in between. CDR3 region: CAISEDNTEAFF. DNA of the CDR3: TGTGCCATCAGTGAGGATAACACTGAAGCTTTCTTT.

This chain links TRBV4-1 with TRBJ2-4; D tentatively reads TRBD1 or TRBD2 (6 bases each). The CDR3 is made up of 17 amino acids. CDR1 and CDR2 from the germline V gene are MGHRA and YSYEKL. The V end lost 0 bases, the J end lost 3 bases, and 15 bases lay between the germline ends. CDR3 sequence: CASSQEYLGGGKNIQYF. CDR3 sequence (DNA): TGCGCCAGCAGCCAAGAATACCTAGGGGGAGGCAAAAACATTCAGTACTTC.

The chain has TRBV5-4 and TRBJ2-7; 9 positions match TRBD2. V shed 4 bases and J 1 base; nucleotides not matched to a gene: 6. The length of the CDR3 is 15 residues. Germline CDR1 is SGHNT and CDR2 is YYREEE (reference sequence). CDR3 in amino acids: CASSPAGGRSYEQYF. The CDR3 coding sequence is TGTGCCAGCAGCCCAGCGGGAGGACGGTCCTACGAGCAGTACTTC.

This clone was picked up one time. V usage is TRBV11-2 and J usage is TRBJ2-7, with D tentatively TRBD2 (5 bases). Between the trimmed V and J ends, which lost 5 bases and 0 bases, there was a span of 17 bases. The CDR3 is made up of 16 amino acids. Germline-derived CDR1 and CDR2 are SGHAT and FQNNGV. CDR3 region: CASSPMAAVSSYEQYF. For the CDR3, the DNA is TGTGCCAGCAGCCCCATGGCAGCGGTAAGCTCCTACGAGCAGTACTTC. Supplemented by reference TRBV11-2 and TRBJ2-7, the full variable domain reads EAGVAQSPRYKIIEKRQSVAFWCNPISGHATLYWYQQILGQGPKLLIQFQNNGVVDDSQLPKDRFSAERLKGVDSTLKIQPAKLEDSAVYLCASSPMAAVSSYEQYFGPGTRLTVT.

V gene TRBV19 combines with J gene TRBJ1-5; 7 nucleotides line up with TRBD1. The CDR3 runs 15 residues. Trimming took 10 bases from V and 0 from J; bases not matched to a gene: 9. Looked up from germline, CDR1 is LNHDA and CDR2 is SQIVND (reference sequence). In nucleotides, the CDR3 is TGTGCCATCACGGACAGGAGAAATAGCAATCAGCCCCAGCATTTT. Amino acids: CAITDRRNSNQPQHF.

The chain has TRBV21-1 and TRBJ2-5; the DNA was not compared with TRBD1, the D call given in the table. TRBV21-1 is a pseudogene segment. The CDR3 is made up of 14 amino acids. CDR3 amino acids: CASSRGTGPETQYF. In nucleotides, the CDR3 is TGTGCCAGCAGCCGCGGGACAGGCCCTGAGACCCAGTACTTC.

This chain uses TRBV4-1 with TRBJ1-1; D is perhaps TRBD1 (5 bases). CDR1 and CDR2 (germline): MGHRA, YSYEKL. CDR3 size: 17 residues. The V end was cut by 1 base, the J end by 0 bases, with 15 bases between. The CDR3 bases are TGCGCCAGCAGCCAAGTCCCCCAAGGGGTTATGAACACTGAAGCTTTCTTT. Translating gives CASSQVPQGVMNTEAFF.